These T cell receptor beta chains were read from a single sample in a study of shared clonotypes between healthy human individuals. The table came from immunoSEQ multiplex PCR; TCRdb's copy has only in-frame clones and leaves some out. Of 2 million to 3 million clones detected, approximately 94% appear once; the ten largest clones hold about 0.39%. The sequencing sample was made of naive CD4+ T cells from PBMCs. The receptor source for this set is a man between 18 and 35 years old in good health. Some clones in this sample may be carry-over from other donors' samples. Both conserved end residues are part of each CDR3. Each record gives: D gene, V gene, clone size, J gene, CDR3 protein, CDR3 DNA. A D gene is named only where the DNA matches it firmly. Expanded clones get a size class; other rows say once, few or many, or leave the size out.

d_gene: -
v_gene: TRBV6-6
abundance: once
j_gene: TRBJ2-5
CDR3aa: CASSFLNRGLQETQYF
CDR3nt: TGTGCCAGCAGTTTCCTCAACCGGGGCTTACAAGAGACCCAGTACTTC

d_gene: -
v_gene: TRBV28
abundance: -
j_gene: TRBJ1-1
CDR3aa: CASSVWGGERDTEAFF
CDR3nt: TGTGCCAGCAGTGTCTGGGGGGGCGAGCGGGACACTGAAGCTTTCTTT

d_gene: -
v_gene: TRBV28
abundance: once
j_gene: TRBJ1-6
CDR3aa: CASSTSGRTRSLHF
CDR3nt: TGTGCCAGCAGTACCTCGGGCCGCACCAGGTCCCTCCACTTT

d_gene: TRBD2
v_gene: TRBV5-6
abundance: -
j_gene: TRBJ2-1
CDR3aa: CASSLVLAGNTYNEQFF
CDR3nt: TGTGCCAGCAGCTTGGTACTAGCGGGAAACACCTACAATGAGCAGTTCTTC

d_gene: -
v_gene: TRBV30
abundance: -
j_gene: TRBJ2-7
CDR3aa: CAWSHPGLRNHEQYF
CDR3nt: TGTGCCTGGAGTCATCCGGGACTCAGGAACCACGAGCAGTACTTC

d_gene: -
v_gene: TRBV28
abundance: -
j_gene: TRBJ2-7
CDR3aa: CASISSGPTYEQYF
CDR3nt: TGTGCCAGCATTTCAAGCGGGCCAACCTACGAGCAGTACTTC

d_gene: TRBD1
v_gene: TRBV5-4
abundance: -
j_gene: TRBJ2-5
CDR3aa: CASSPATGGRQETQYF
CDR3nt: TGTGCCAGCAGCCCTGCTACAGGGGGCCGGCAAGAGACCCAGTACTTC

d_gene: -
v_gene: TRBV28
abundance: -
j_gene: TRBJ2-4
CDR3aa: CASSLSPGTVLAGNIQYF
CDR3nt: TGTGCCAGCAGTTTGTCGCCCGGGACAGTGTTAGCGGGAAACATTCAGTACTTC

d_gene: -
v_gene: TRBV18
abundance: -
j_gene: TRBJ1-1
CDR3aa: CASSPYRDMNTEAFF
CDR3nt: TGTGCCAGCTCACCTTACAGGGACATGAACACTGAAGCTTTCTTT

d_gene: TRBD2
v_gene: TRBV29-1
abundance: -
j_gene: TRBJ2-7
CDR3aa: CSARGLAGYEQYF
CDR3nt: TGCAGCGCTCGGGGACTAGCAGGTTACGAGCAGTACTTC

d_gene: -
v_gene: TRBV28
abundance: -
j_gene: TRBJ2-7
CDR3aa: CASSLGGTANYEQYF
CDR3nt: TGTGCCAGCAGTTTGGGTGGAACAGCGAACTACGAGCAGTACTTC

d_gene: -
v_gene: TRBV5-1
abundance: -
j_gene: TRBJ2-3
CDR3aa: CASSLEPSTDTQYF
CDR3nt: TGCGCCAGCAGCTTGGAACCTAGCACAGATACGCAGTATTTT

d_gene: -
v_gene: TRBV7-3
abundance: -
j_gene: TRBJ2-3
CDR3aa: CASSLTGYTDTQYF
CDR3nt: TGTGCCAGCAGCTTGACAGGTTATACAGATACGCAGTATTTT

d_gene: -
v_gene: TRBV30
abundance: once
j_gene: TRBJ2-3
CDR3aa: CAWSVGANTQYF
CDR3nt: TGTGCCTGGAGTGTAGGGGCAAATACGCAGTATTTT

d_gene: -
v_gene: TRBV19
abundance: -
j_gene: TRBJ1-4
CDR3aa: CASSSPAREKLFF
CDR3nt: TGTGCCAGTAGTAGTCCGGCGAGGGAAAAACTGTTTTTT

d_gene: -
v_gene: TRBV6-5
abundance: once
j_gene: TRBJ2-2
CDR3aa: CASRGPGELFF
CDR3nt: TGTGCCAGCAGGGGACCCGGGGAGCTGTTTTTT

d_gene: -
v_gene: TRBV30
abundance: -
j_gene: TRBJ2-2
CDR3aa: CAGRPGDSRDTGELFF
CDR3nt: TGTGCCGGGAGGCCGGGGGACAGCAGGGACACCGGGGAGCTGTTTTTT

d_gene: -
v_gene: TRBV9
abundance: -
j_gene: TRBJ2-7
CDR3aa: CASSALAGWGNEQYF
CDR3nt: TGTGCCAGCAGCGCTCTGGCGGGATGGGGTAACGAGCAGTACTTC

d_gene: -
v_gene: TRBV5-1
abundance: -
j_gene: TRBJ2-1
CDR3aa: CASSLGFGGIYNEQFF
CDR3nt: TGCGCCAGCAGCTTGGGGTTTGGGGGAATCTACAATGAGCAGTTCTTC

d_gene: TRBD2
v_gene: TRBV7-3
abundance: -
j_gene: TRBJ2-7
CDR3aa: CASSLARPGLAGGPSDEQYF
CDR3nt: TGTGCCAGCAGCTTAGCACGACCGGGACTAGCGGGAGGGCCCTCGGATGAGCAGTACTTC

d_gene: TRBD1
v_gene: TRBV6-5
abundance: -
j_gene: TRBJ1-2
CDR3aa: CASRATGGGGYTF
CDR3nt: TGTGCCAGCAGGGCAACAGGGGGCGGTGGCTACACCTTC

d_gene: -
v_gene: TRBV6-6
abundance: -
j_gene: TRBJ1-2
CDR3aa: CASRAGQTSGYTF
CDR3nt: TGTGCCAGCAGGGCAGGACAGACGAGCGGCTACACCTTC

d_gene: TRBD1
v_gene: TRBV5-1
abundance: -
j_gene: TRBJ2-5
CDR3aa: CASSVGQGQETQYF
CDR3nt: TGCGCCAGCAGCGTTGGACAGGGCCAAGAGACCCAGTACTTC

d_gene: -
v_gene: TRBV13
abundance: -
j_gene: TRBJ2-3
CDR3aa: CASSLGSNTDTQYF
CDR3nt: TGTGCCAGCAGCTTAGGGTCGAACACAGATACGCAGTATTTT

d_gene: -
v_gene: TRBV5-1
abundance: once
j_gene: TRBJ2-3
CDR3aa: CASSLVPAADTQYF
CDR3nt: TGCGCCAGCAGCTTGGTTCCAGCGGCAGATACGCAGTATTTT

d_gene: TRBD1
v_gene: TRBV15
abundance: -
j_gene: TRBJ1-4
CDR3aa: CATSRWDRGREKLFF
CDR3nt: TGTGCCACCAGCAGGTGGGACAGGGGGCGTGAAAAACTGTTTTTT

d_gene: TRBD1
v_gene: TRBV11-2
abundance: -
j_gene: TRBJ2-3
CDR3aa: CASSLRGRPDTQYF
CDR3nt: TGTGCCAGCAGCTTAAGGGGGCGGCCGGATACGCAGTATTTT

d_gene: -
v_gene: TRBV7-2
abundance: -
j_gene: TRBJ1-4
CDR3aa: CASSLMGTLNEKLFF
CDR3nt: TGTGCCAGCAGCTTAATGGGGACGCTTAATGAAAAACTGTTTTTT

d_gene: -
v_gene: TRBV18
abundance: -
j_gene: TRBJ2-7
CDR3aa: CASSPQAVEQYF
CDR3nt: TGTGCCAGCTCACCACAGGCCGTCGAGCAGTACTTC

d_gene: -
v_gene: TRBV5-1
abundance: few
j_gene: TRBJ2-1
CDR3aa: CASSLGQTYNEQFF
CDR3nt: TGCGCCAGCAGCTTGGGACAGACCTACAATGAGCAGTTCTTC

d_gene: -
v_gene: TRBV5-6
abundance: -
j_gene: TRBJ1-2
CDR3aa: CASSLKPPYRGYTF
CDR3nt: TGTGCCAGCAGCTTGAAACCCCCTTATAGAGGCTACACCTTC

d_gene: -
v_gene: TRBV7-9
abundance: -
j_gene: TRBJ1-2
CDR3aa: CASSSREGGFLANYGYTF
CDR3nt: TGTGCCAGCAGCTCCCGTGAGGGGGGATTCCTAGCTAACTATGGCTACACCTTC

d_gene: -
v_gene: TRBV9
abundance: -
j_gene: TRBJ2-1
CDR3aa: CASSARGVQGEQFF
CDR3nt: TGTGCCAGCAGCGCCAGGGGGGTACAAGGTGAGCAGTTCTTC

d_gene: -
v_gene: TRBV2
abundance: -
j_gene: TRBJ1-1
CDR3aa: CASSGEGAEAFF
CDR3nt: TGTGCCAGCTCCGGGGAGGGGGCTGAAGCTTTCTTT

d_gene: TRBD1
v_gene: TRBV11-3
abundance: -
j_gene: TRBJ2-3
CDR3aa: CASSLDGQGRADTQYF
CDR3nt: TGTGCCAGCAGCTTAGACGGACAGGGGAGGGCAGATACGCAGTATTTT

d_gene: TRBD1
v_gene: TRBV6-5
abundance: -
j_gene: TRBJ2-3
CDR3aa: CASSKGQGFWDTQYF
CDR3nt: TGTGCCAGCAGTAAGGGACAGGGATTCTGGGATACGCAGTATTTT

d_gene: -
v_gene: TRBV5-8
abundance: once
j_gene: TRBJ1-5
CDR3aa: CASSLERGTSNQPQHF
CDR3nt: TGTGCCAGCAGCTTGGAGCGGGGAACTAGCAATCAGCCCCAGCATTTT

d_gene: -
v_gene: TRBV7-2
abundance: -
j_gene: TRBJ2-7
CDR3aa: CASSGRRGYSYEQYF
CDR3nt: TGTGCCAGCAGCGGTCGGCGGGGTTACTCCTACGAGCAGTACTTC

d_gene: -
v_gene: TRBV28
abundance: -
j_gene: TRBJ1-3
CDR3aa: CASSPPGGAPGNTIYF
CDR3nt: TGTGCCAGCAGTCCCCCGGGTGGGGCCCCTGGAAACACCATATATTTT

d_gene: -
v_gene: TRBV5-8
abundance: -
j_gene: TRBJ1-2
CDR3aa: CASSIITGGSNYGYTF
CDR3nt: TGTGCCAGCAGCATAATTACAGGAGGTTCTAACTATGGCTACACCTTC

d_gene: TRBD1
v_gene: TRBV2
abundance: -
j_gene: TRBJ1-6
CDR3aa: CASSPGTGGNYNSPLHF
CDR3nt: TGTGCCAGCAGCCCTGGGACAGGGGGTAACTATAATTCACCCCTCCACTTT

d_gene: TRBD1
v_gene: TRBV10-1
abundance: -
j_gene: TRBJ2-7
CDR3aa: CASSSTGETSYEQYF
CDR3nt: TGCGCCAGCAGTAGTACAGGGGAGACGAGCTACGAGCAGTACTTC

d_gene: TRBD1
v_gene: TRBV6-5
abundance: -
j_gene: TRBJ1-1
CDR3aa: CASRVTGANTEAFF
CDR3nt: TGTGCCAGCAGGGTGACAGGGGCGAACACTGAAGCTTTCTTT

d_gene: -
v_gene: TRBV28
abundance: -
j_gene: TRBJ2-2
CDR3aa: CASSYWTGDNTGELFF
CDR3nt: TGTGCCAGCAGCTACTGGACGGGAGACAACACCGGGGAGCTGTTTTTT

d_gene: TRBD2
v_gene: TRBV18
abundance: -
j_gene: TRBJ2-7
CDR3aa: CASSPLSGRAYIEQYF
CDR3nt: TGTGCCAGCTCACCCCTTAGCGGGAGGGCCTACATCGAGCAGTACTTC

d_gene: -
v_gene: TRBV5-1
abundance: -
j_gene: TRBJ2-3
CDR3aa: CASTRESPGRDTQYF
CDR3nt: TGCGCCAGCACCCGAGAGAGCCCGGGGCGAGATACGCAGTATTTT

d_gene: -
v_gene: TRBV6-1
abundance: -
j_gene: TRBJ2-7
CDR3aa: CASNGGLMDEQYF
CDR3nt: TGTGCCAGCAACGGAGGACTTATGGACGAGCAGTACTTC

d_gene: -
v_gene: TRBV21-1
abundance: -
j_gene: TRBJ2-1
CDR3aa: CASSIAGGPFREQFF
CDR3nt: TGTGCCAGCAGCATCGCGGGAGGGCCTTTTCGGGAGCAGTTCTTC

d_gene: TRBD2
v_gene: TRBV6-1
abundance: -
j_gene: TRBJ2-3
CDR3aa: CASSDRREPDTQYF
CDR3nt: TGTGCCAGCAGTGATAGGCGGGAGCCAGATACGCAGTATTTT

d_gene: -
v_gene: TRBV5-1
abundance: -
j_gene: TRBJ2-2
CDR3aa: CASSPDWVLNTGELFF
CDR3nt: TGCGCCAGCAGCCCGGACTGGGTCCTGAACACCGGGGAGCTGTTTTTT

d_gene: -
v_gene: TRBV9
abundance: -
j_gene: TRBJ1-1
CDR3aa: CASSVSVWTEAFF
CDR3nt: TGTGCCAGCAGCGTATCGGTTTGGACTGAAGCTTTCTTT

d_gene: TRBD1
v_gene: TRBV5-1
abundance: -
j_gene: TRBJ2-1
CDR3aa: CASSLNRGLAASYNEQFF
CDR3nt: TGCGCCAGCAGCTTGAACAGGGGGCTAGCGGCCTCCTACAATGAGCAGTTCTTC